This T cell receptor (beta chain) was obtained from a study of graft-versus-host responses after intestinal transplantation. Whole-study context: Anti-thymocyte globulin induction preceded approximately three years of tacrolimus and steroid maintenance in all recipients.

Study results and caveats: GvH clones were identified in recipient marrow, with some first appearing in ileum or blood. High graft-versus-host to host-versus-graft clonal ratios were seen in allografts of patients with graft-donor T cell macrochimerism. With peak circulating GvH clone levels came an association with early post-transplant HvG declines.

The protocol was immunoSEQ multiplex PCR, while the TCRdb copy is restricted to in-frame clones and leaves out a portion. The repertoire holds 30,000 to 40,000 clones, with over 90% as singletons. About this clone itself: What it binds is unknown.

V was cut by 0 bases and J by 2 bases, with 9 bases left in between. The CDR3 runs 14 residues. Per germline, CDR1 SGDLS and CDR2 YYNGEE. This specimen consisted of unstimulated CD8+ T cells sorted from spleen or lymph node cells, obtained before transplant. This TCR was sampled from a human donor who was the organ donor for an intestinal transplant. The chain has TRBV9 and TRBJ2-7; weak D call: TRBD2 (6 bases). In DNA, the CDR3 is TGTGCCAGCAGCGTAGGCGGGGAGACCTACGAGCAGTACTTC. This gives the protein CASSVGGETYEQYF.